The clone carrying this T cell receptor beta chain was observed at least ten times. Its antigen is unknown. An end of the junction differs from the germline gene, which may be a read error. The CDR3 sequence is 14 residues long. The germline V gene has CDR1 SSHAT and CDR2 FNYEAQ (reference sequence). Amplification of TCR beta CDR3 regions was performed using RNA transcripts as template. First-round RT-PCR of the TCR CDR3 relied on the HTBI primer set. TCRdb passed the multiplex PCR reads through MiXCR, listing each CDR3 protein once. This sample yields around 620,000 distinct CDR3 sequences, of which approximately 44% are seen a single time; 15% to 20% belongs to the top ten. This sample is drawn from a study of T cells in Graves' hyperthyroidism and ophthalmopathy. The study's findings and limits: Blood also carried most thyroid clonotypes expanded above 0.001. Model output signaled ophthalmopathy a median around 6.9 months ahead of onset.

Not enrolled were patients with uncontrolled infection, other autoimmune disease, pregnancy or lactation. The study based diagnoses on clinical symptoms, serum thyroxine and TRAb, thyroid ultrasound and orbital computed tomography. This chain joins TRBV7-7 and TRBJ2-7; D might be TRBD2 (5 bases). Specimen: peripheral blood or thyroid tissue (not recorded which). The receptor was isolated from an adult woman with Graves' disease, either hyperthyroidism or ophthalmopathy (not recorded which). The CDR3 loop reads CASSPSTSSYEQYF. CDR3 bases: TGTGCTAGCAGCCCTTCCACTAGCTCCTACGAGCAGTACTTC.